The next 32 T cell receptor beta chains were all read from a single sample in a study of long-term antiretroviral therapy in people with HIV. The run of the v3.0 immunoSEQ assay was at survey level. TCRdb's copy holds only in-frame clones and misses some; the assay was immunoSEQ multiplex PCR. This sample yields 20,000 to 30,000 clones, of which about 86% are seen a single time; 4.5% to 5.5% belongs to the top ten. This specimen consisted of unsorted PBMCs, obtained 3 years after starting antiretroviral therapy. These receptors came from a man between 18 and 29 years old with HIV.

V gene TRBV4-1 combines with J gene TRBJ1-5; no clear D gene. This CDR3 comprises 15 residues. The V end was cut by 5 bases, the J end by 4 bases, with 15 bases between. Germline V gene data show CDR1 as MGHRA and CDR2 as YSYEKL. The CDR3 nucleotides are TGCGCCAGCAGCGTAACCGGGAACGGAAATCAGCCCCAGCATTTT. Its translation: CASSVTGNGNQPQHF.

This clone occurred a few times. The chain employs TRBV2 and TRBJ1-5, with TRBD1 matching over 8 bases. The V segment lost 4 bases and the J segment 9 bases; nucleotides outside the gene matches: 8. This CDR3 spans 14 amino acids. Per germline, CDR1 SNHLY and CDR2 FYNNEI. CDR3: CASSGDRGRWPQHF. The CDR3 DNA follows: TGTGCCAGCAGTGGCGACAGGGGCCGGTGGCCCCAGCATTTT.

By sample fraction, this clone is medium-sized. The CDR3 sequence is CASSVGQTGNTIYF. The CDR3 bases are TGTGCCAGCAGCGTAGGACAAACAGGGAACACCATATATTTT. V gene TRBV9 combines with J gene TRBJ1-3; tentative D call: TRBD1 (6 bases). The CDR3 sequence is 14 residues long. Trimming removed 0 bases from V and 7 bases from J, with 11 bases in between. Germline CDR1 SGDLS, CDR2 YYNGEE.

The chain's CDR3 is CASSLDSGDNEQFF. CDR3 bases: TGCGCCAGCAGCTTGGACAGCGGAGACAATGAGCAGTTCTTC. The J gene is TRBJ2-1, the V gene TRBV5-1, with D maybe TRBD2 (5 bases). Trimming stripped 0 bases from V and 5 bases from J, with 9 bases between. The V gene's germline CDR1 is SGHRS and CDR2 YFSETQ. CDR3 length equals 14 residues.

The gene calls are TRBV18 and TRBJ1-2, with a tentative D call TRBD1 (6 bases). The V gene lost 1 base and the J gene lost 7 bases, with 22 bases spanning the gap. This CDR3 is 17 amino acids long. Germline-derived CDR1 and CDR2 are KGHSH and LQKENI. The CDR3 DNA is TGTGCCAGCTCACCACGGCTCCTTGGGGGGGGCGTCGGTGGCTACACCTTC. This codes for CASSPRLLGGGVGGYTF.

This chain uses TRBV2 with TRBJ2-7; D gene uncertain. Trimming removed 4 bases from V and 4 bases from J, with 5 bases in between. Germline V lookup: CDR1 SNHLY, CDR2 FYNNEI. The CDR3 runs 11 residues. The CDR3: CASSGVYEQYF. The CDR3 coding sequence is TGTGCCAGCAGTGGAGTATACGAGCAGTACTTC.

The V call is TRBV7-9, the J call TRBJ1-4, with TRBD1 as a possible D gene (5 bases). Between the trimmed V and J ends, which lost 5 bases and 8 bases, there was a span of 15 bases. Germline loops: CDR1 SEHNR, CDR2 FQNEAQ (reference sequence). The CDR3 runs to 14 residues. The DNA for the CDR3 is TGTGCCAGCAGCCGGGACCTCGGGTGGGAAAAACTGTTTTTT. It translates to CASSRDLGWEKLFF.

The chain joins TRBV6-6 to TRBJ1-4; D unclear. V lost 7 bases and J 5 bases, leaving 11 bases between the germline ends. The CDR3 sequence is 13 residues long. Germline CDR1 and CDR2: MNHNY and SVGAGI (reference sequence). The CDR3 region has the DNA TGTGCCAGCAACCCCGGGGAGAATGAAAAACTGTTTTTT. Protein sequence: CASNPGENEKLFF.

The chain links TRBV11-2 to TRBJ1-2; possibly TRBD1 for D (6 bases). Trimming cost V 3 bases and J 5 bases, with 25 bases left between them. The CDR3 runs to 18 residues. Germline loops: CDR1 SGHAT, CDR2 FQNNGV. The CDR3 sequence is CASSFPVRSDQGPYGYTF. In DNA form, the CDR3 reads TGTGCCAGCAGCTTTCCAGTAAGGAGCGATCAGGGGCCTTATGGCTACACCTTC. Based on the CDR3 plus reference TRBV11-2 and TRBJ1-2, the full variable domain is EAGVAQSPRYKIIEKRQSVAFWCNPISGHATLYWYQQILGQGPKLLIQFQNNGVVDDSQLPKDRFSAERLKGVDSTLKIQPAKLEDSAVYLCASSFPVRSDQGPYGYTFGSGTRLTVV.

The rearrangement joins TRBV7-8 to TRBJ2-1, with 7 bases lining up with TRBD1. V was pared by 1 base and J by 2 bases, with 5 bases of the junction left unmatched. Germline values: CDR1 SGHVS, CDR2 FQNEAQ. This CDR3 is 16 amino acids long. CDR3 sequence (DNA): TGTGCCAGCAGCTTAGATTGGGGGACAGCCTACAATGAGCAGTTCTTC. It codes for CASSLDWGTAYNEQFF.

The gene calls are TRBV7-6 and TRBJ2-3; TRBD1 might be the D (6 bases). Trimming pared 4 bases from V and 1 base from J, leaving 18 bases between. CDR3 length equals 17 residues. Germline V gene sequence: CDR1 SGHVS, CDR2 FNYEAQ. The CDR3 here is CASSSPPGQSRTDTQYF. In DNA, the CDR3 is TGTGCCAGCAGCTCCCCCCCCGGACAGTCTCGCACAGATACGCAGTATTTT.

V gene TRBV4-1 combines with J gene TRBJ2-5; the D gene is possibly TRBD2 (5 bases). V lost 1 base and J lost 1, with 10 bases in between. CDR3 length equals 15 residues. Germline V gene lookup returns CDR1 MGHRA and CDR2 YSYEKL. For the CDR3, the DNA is TGCGCCAGCAGCCAAGGGCTAGCCCTCCAAGAGACCCAGTACTTC. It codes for CASSQGLALQETQYF.

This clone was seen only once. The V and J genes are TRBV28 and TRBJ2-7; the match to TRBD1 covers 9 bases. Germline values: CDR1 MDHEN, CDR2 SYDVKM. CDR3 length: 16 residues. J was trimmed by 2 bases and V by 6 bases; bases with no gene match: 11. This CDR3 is CASRRVPGQGTYEQYF. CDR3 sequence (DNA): TGTGCCAGCAGACGCGTGCCGGGACAGGGAACCTACGAGCAGTACTTC.

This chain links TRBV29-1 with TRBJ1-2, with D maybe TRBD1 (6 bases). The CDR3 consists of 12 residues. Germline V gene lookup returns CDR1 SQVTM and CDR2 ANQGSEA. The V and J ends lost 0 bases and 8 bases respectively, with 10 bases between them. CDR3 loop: CSVEDRGSGYTF. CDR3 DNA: TGCAGCGTTGAAGATAGGGGGAGCGGCTACACCTTC.

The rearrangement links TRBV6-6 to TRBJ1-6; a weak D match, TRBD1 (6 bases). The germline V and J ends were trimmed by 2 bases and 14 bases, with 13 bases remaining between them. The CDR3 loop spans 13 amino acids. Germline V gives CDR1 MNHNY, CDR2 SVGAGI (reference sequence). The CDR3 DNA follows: TGTGCCAGCAGTTACGGGACAACTTGGGCCCTCCACTTT. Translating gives CASSYGTTWALHF.

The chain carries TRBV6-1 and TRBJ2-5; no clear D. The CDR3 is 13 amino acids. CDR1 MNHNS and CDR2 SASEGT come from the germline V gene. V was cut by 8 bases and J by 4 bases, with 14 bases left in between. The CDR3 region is CASGMPSAETQYF. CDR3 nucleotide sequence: TGTGCCAGCGGGATGCCCTCTGCAGAGACCCAGTACTTC.

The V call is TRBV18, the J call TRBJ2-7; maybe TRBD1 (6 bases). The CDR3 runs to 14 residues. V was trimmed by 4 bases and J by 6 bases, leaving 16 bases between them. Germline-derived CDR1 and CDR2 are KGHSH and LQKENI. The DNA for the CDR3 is TGTGCCAGCTCACGGAACGAACAGGGTCGCGAGCAGTACGTC. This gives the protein CASSRNEQGREQYV.

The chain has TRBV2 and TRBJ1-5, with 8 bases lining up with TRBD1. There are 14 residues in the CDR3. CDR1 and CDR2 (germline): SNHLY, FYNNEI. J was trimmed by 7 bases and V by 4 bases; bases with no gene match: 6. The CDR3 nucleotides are TGTGCCAGCAGTGCTGACAGGGGAGGACAGCCCCAGCATTTT. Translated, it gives CASSADRGGQPQHF. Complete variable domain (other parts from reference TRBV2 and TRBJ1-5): EPEVTQTPSHQVTQMGQEVILRCVPISNHLYFYWYRQILGQKVEFLVSFYNNEISEKSEIFDDQFSVERPDGSNFTLKIRSTKLEDSAMYFCASSADRGGQPQHFGDGTRLSIL.

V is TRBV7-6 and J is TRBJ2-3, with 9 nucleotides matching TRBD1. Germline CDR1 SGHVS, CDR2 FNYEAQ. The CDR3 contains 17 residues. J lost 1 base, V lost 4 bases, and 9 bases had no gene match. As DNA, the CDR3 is TGTGCCAGCAGCTCGACAGGGGGGGGTACCCGCACAGATACGCAGTATTTT. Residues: CASSSTGGGTRTDTQYF.

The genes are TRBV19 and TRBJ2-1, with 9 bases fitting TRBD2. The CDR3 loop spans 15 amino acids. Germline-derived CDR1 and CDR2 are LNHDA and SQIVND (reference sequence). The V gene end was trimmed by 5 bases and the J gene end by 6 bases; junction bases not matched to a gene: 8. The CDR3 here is CASSLGAGGFNEQFF. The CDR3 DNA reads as TGTGCCAGTAGTCTCGGCGCGGGGGGGTTCAATGAGCAGTTCTTC.

CDR3 sequence reads: CASRTRGPNEQFF. The CDR3 DNA sequence: TGTGCCAGCAGGACCAGGGGGCCCAATGAGCAGTTCTTC. The V gene is TRBV2, the J gene TRBJ2-1; TRBD1 matches 8 bases. Germline CDR1 SNHLY, CDR2 FYNNEI. V was clipped by 6 bases and J by 6 bases; unmatched bases: 4. CDR3 length: 13 residues.

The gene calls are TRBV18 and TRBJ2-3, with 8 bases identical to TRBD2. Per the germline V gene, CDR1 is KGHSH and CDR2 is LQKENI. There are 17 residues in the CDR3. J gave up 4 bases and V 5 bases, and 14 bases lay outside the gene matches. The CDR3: CASSSTVRRGASDTQYF. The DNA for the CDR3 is TGTGCCAGCTCATCGACCGTCAGGCGGGGGGCTTCAGATACGCAGTATTTT.

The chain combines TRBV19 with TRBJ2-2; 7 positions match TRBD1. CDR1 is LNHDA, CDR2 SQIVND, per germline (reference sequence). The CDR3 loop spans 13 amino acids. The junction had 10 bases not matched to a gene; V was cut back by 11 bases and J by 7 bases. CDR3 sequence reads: CALQLGGGGELFF. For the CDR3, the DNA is TGTGCCTTACAACTAGGGGGCGGCGGGGAGCTGTTTTTT.

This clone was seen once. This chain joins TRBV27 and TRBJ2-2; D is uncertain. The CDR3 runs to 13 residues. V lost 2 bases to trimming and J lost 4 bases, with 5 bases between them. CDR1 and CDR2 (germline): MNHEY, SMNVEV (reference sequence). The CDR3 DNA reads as TGTGCCAGCAGTTTAACGTTCACCGGGGAGCTGTTTTTT. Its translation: CASSLTFTGELFF.

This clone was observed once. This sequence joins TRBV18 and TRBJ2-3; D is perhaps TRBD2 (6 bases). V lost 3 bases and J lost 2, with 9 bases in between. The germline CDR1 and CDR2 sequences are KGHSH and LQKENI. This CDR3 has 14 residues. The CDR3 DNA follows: TGTGCCAGCTCACCGGGGACTCTCACAGATACGCAGTATTTT. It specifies CASSPGTLTDTQYF.

CDR3 residues: CASSGPGFHEQFF. In nucleotides, the CDR3 is TGTGCCAGCAGTGGACCAGGGTTCCATGAGCAGTTCTTC. The chain is built from TRBV27 and TRBJ2-1, with D perhaps TRBD1 (5 bases). V was pared by 5 bases and J by 8 bases, with 13 bases between. The CDR3 covers 13 residues. The germline CDR1 and CDR2 sequences are MNHEY and SMNVEV (reference sequence).

The CDR3 reads CATSRDQGYGELFF. In nucleotides, the CDR3 is TGTGCCACCAGCAGAGATCAGGGTTACGGGGAGCTGTTTTTT. The chain recombines TRBV15 with TRBJ2-2; a weak D match, TRBD1 (5 bases). The length of the CDR3 is 14 residues. V was cut by 0 bases and J by 7 bases, with 9 bases left in between. Germline V gene data show CDR1 as LNHNV and CDR2 as YYDKDF (reference sequence).

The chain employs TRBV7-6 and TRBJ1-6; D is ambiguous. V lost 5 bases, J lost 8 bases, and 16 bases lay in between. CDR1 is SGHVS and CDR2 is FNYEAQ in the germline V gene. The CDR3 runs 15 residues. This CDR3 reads CASSPAGGLYSPLHF. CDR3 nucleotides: TGTGCCAGCAGCCCCGCGGGAGGGCTCTATTCACCCCTCCACTTT.

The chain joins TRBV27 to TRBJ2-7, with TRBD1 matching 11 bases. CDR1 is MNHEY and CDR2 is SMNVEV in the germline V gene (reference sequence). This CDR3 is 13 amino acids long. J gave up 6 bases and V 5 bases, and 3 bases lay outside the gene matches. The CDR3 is CASSVGTGGEQYV. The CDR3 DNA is TGTGCCAGCAGTGTAGGGACAGGGGGCGAGCAGTACGTC.

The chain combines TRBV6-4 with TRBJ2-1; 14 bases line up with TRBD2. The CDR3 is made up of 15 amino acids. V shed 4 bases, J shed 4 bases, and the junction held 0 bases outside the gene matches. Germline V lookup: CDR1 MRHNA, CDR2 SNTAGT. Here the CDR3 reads CASSGTSGGYNEQFF. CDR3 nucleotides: TGTGCCAGCAGTGGGACTAGCGGGGGGTACAATGAGCAGTTCTTC.

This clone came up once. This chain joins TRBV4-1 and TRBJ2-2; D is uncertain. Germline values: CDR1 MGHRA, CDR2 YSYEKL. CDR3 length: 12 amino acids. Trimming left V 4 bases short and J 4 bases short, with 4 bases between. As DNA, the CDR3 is TGCGCCAGCAGCCCCTTCACCGGGGAGCTGTTTTTT. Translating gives CASSPFTGELFF.

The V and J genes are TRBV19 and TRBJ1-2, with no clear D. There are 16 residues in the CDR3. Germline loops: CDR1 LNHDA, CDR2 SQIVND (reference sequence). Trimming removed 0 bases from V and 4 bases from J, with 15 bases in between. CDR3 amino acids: CASSIDLFGRFYGYTF. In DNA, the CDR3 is TGTGCCAGTAGTATAGATCTATTTGGCAGGTTCTATGGCTACACCTTC.